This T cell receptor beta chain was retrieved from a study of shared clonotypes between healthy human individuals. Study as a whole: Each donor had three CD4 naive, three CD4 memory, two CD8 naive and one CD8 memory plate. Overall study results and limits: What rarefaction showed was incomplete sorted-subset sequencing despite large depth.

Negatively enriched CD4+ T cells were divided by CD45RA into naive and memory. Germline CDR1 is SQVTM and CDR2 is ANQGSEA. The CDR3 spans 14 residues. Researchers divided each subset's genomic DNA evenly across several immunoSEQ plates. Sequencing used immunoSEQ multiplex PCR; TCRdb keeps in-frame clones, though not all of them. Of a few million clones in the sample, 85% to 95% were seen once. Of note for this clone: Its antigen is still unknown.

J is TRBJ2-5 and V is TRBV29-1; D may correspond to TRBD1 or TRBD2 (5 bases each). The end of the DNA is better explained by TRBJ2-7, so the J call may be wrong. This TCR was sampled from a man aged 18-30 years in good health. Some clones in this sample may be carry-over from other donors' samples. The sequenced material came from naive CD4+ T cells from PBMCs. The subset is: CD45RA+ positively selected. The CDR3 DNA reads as TGCAGCGGTGGGGACGGCGCATACTCCTACGAGCAGTACTTC. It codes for CSGGDGAYSYEQYF.